The clone carrying this T cell receptor beta chain was picked up a small number of times. No antigen is known for it. Using its own MiXCR run on the 5' RACE reads, TCRdb lists one record per CDR3 protein. Of a few hundred thousand distinct CDR3 sequences listed, 20% to 25% were seen once; the top ten hold 15% to 20%. This CDR3 contains 14 residues. Germline lookup yields CDR1 DFQATT and CDR2 SNEGSKA (reference sequence). V lost 3 bases and J lost 2; bases outside the gene matches: 1. This sample was included in a study of CD8 T cells in ankylosing spondylitis. Study-level results: It was reported that disease-linked clones were significantly enriched in matched ankylosing spondylitis synovial fluid. A motif in TCR beta, a set of roughly eight highly homologous variants, appeared characteristic of ankylosing spondylitis blood.

V usage is TRBV20-1 and J usage is TRBJ2-3; 11 bases fit TRBD1. The TCR originated in a male donor with ankylosing spondylitis. Input material: blood, either unsorted or a sorted T cell fraction (not recorded which). CDR3 region: CSASGQGATDTQYF. In DNA, the CDR3 is TGCAGTGCTAGCGGACAGGGGGCCACAGATACGCAGTATTTT.